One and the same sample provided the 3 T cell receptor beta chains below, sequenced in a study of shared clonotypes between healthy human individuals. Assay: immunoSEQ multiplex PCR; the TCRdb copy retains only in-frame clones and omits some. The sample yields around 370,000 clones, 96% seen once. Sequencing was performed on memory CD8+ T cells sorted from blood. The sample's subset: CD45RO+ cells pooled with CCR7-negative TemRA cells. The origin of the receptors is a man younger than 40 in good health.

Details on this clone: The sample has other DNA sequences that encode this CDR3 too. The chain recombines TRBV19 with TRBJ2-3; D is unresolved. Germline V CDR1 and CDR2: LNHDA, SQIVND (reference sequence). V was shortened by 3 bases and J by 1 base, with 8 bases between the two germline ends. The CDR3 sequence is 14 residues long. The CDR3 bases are TGTGCCAGTAGTATCTTCACGGGCACAGATACGCAGTATTTT. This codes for CASSIFTGTDTQYF.

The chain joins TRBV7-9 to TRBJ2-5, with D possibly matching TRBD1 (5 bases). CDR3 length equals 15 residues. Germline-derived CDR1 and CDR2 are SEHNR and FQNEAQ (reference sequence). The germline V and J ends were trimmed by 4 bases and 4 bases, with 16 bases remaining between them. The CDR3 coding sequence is TGTGCCAGCAGCTCCAGGACGAGACAGTTAGAGACCCAGTACTTC. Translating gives CASSSRTRQLETQYF.

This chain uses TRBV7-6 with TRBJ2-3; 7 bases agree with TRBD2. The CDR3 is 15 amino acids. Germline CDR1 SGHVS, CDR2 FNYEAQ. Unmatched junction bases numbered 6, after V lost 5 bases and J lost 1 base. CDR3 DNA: TGTGCCAGCAGCGAAGGGAGGGCTGGCACAGATACGCAGTATTTT. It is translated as CASSEGRAGTDTQYF.